One and the same sample provided the 9 T cell receptor beta chains below, sequenced in a study of cytomegalovirus exposure and HLA in healthy donors. PCR primers comprised 60 Vbeta and 13 Jbeta primers. Generated by immunoSEQ multiplex PCR, the TCRdb table keeps only in-frame clones and is missing some. This table has about 99,000 clones, 60% to 80% appearing once. Sequencing was done on a sample of PBMCs. These receptors came from a man aged 60 to 75 in good health and CMV-seropositive.

This clone was detected once. This sequence joins TRBV19 and TRBJ1-1, with D possibly matching TRBD1 (6 bases). The CDR3 has 14 amino acids. Trimming pared 2 bases from V and 5 bases from J, leaving 12 bases between. CDR1 and CDR2 (germline): LNHDA, SQIVND (reference sequence). CDR3: CASSITGGLTEAFF. The CDR3 DNA reads as TGTGCCAGTAGTATAACGGGGGGCCTAACTGAAGCTTTCTTT.

This rearrangement joins TRBV12-1 to TRBJ2-3; TRBD1 is the table's D call and was not checked against the DNA. TRBV12-1 is a pseudogene segment. The length of the CDR3 is 15 residues. CDR3: CASSPGQDSTDTQYF. CDR3 sequence (DNA): TGTGCCAGCAGCCCGGGACAGGATAGCACAGATACGCAGTATTTT.

The genes are TRBV7-9 and TRBJ2-3, with 12 bases that match TRBD1. Germline V gives CDR1 SEHNR, CDR2 FQNEAQ (reference sequence). V was pared by 1 base and J by 4 bases, with 0 bases of the junction left unmatched. The CDR3 consists of 15 residues. The chain's CDR3 is CASSLGDRGPDTQYF. The DNA of the CDR3 is TGTGCCAGCAGCTTAGGGGACAGGGGGCCAGATACGCAGTATTTT.

The V call is TRBV27, the J call TRBJ1-5, with 7 bases identical to TRBD1. V gave up 5 bases and J gave up 4 bases; unmatched junction bases: 5. CDR1 and CDR2 from the germline V gene are MNHEY and SMNVEV (reference sequence). This CDR3 spans 14 amino acids. The CDR3 region has the DNA TGTGCCAGCAGTCCCGGGACAGATAATCAGCCCCAGCATTTT. This translates into CASSPGTDNQPQHF.

The chain employs TRBV11-2 and TRBJ2-5, with D possibly matching TRBD1 (5 bases). Germline V CDR1 and CDR2: SGHAT, FQNNGV. The V end was cut by 5 bases, the J end by 5 bases, with 24 bases between. This CDR3 is 17 amino acids long. In DNA, the CDR3 is TGTGCCAGCAGCCCAACAGGAAGGGCTCAAAAAGGGGAGACCCAGTACTTC. Residues: CASSPTGRAQKGETQYF.

The rearrangement uses TRBV27 and TRBJ2-7; 7 positions match TRBD1. The V segment lost 7 bases and the J segment 1 base; nucleotides outside the gene matches: 4. CDR3 size: 13 residues. Germline CDR1 is MNHEY and CDR2 is SMNVEV (reference sequence). The CDR3, as DNA: TGTGCCAGCACCCTACAGGGGTCCTACGAGCAGTACTTC. As protein: CASTLQGSYEQYF.

This clone was found a few times. The CDR3 protein is CASSFGSSGLSTDTQYF. The CDR3 DNA reads TGTGCCAGCAGCTTTGGGTCATCCGGACTGAGCACAGATACGCAGTATTTT. The chain joins TRBV11-2 to TRBJ2-3; tentatively, D is TRBD2 (5 bases). The CDR3 extends over 17 amino acids. The germline V gene has CDR1 SGHAT and CDR2 FQNNGV. V dropped 3 bases and J dropped 0 bases, with 16 bases sitting between them. Combining the CDR3 with reference TRBV11-2 and TRBJ2-3 gives the whole variable domain EAGVAQSPRYKIIEKRQSVAFWCNPISGHATLYWYQQILGQGPKLLIQFQNNGVVDDSQLPKDRFSAERLKGVDSTLKIQPAKLEDSAVYLCASSFGSSGLSTDTQYFGPGTRLTVL.

The CDR3: CASTALNSEKLFF. CDR3 bases: TGTGCCAGCACGGCGCTCAACAGTGAAAAACTGTTTTTT. The chain couples TRBV19 to TRBJ1-4; no definite D call. Between the trimmed V and J ends, which lost 9 bases and 7 bases, there was a span of 15 bases. Germline CDR1 and CDR2: LNHDA and SQIVND (reference sequence). The CDR3 runs to 13 residues. The whole variable domain, filled in from reference TRBV19 and TRBJ1-4, reads DGGITQSPKYLFRKEGQNVTLSCEQNLNHDAMYWYRQDPGQGLRLIYYSQIVNDFQKGDIAEGYSVSREKKESFPLTVTSAQKNPTAFYLCASTALNSEKLFFGSGTQLSVL.

V gene TRBV5-5 combines with J gene TRBJ2-7, with 7 bases matching TRBD1. V trimming: 5 bases; J trimming: 0 bases; junction bases outside the gene matches: 2. Per the germline V gene, CDR1 is SGHKS and CDR2 is YYEKEE (reference sequence). The CDR3 sequence is 13 residues long. Written as DNA, the CDR3 is TGTGCCAGCAGACAGGGGTCCTCCTACGAGCAGTACTTC. It yields the protein CASRQGSSYEQYF.